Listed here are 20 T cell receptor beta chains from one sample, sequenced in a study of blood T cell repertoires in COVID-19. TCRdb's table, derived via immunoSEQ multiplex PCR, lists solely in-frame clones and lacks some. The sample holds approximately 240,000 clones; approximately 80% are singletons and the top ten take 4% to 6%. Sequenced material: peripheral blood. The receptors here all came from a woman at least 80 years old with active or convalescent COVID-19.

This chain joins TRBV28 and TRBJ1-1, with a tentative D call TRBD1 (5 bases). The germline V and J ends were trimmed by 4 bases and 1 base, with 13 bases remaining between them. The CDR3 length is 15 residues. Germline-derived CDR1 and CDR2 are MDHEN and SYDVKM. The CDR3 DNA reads TGTGCCAGCAGTTCACCCCCGGGGGGGAACACTGAAGCTTTCTTT. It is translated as CASSSPPGGNTEAFF. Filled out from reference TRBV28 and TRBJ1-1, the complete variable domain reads DVKVTQSSRYLVKRTGEKVFLECVQDMDHENMFWYRQDPGLGLRLIYFSYDVKMKEKGDIPEGYSVSREKKERFSLILESASTNQTSMYLCASSSPPGGNTEAFFGQGTRLTVV.

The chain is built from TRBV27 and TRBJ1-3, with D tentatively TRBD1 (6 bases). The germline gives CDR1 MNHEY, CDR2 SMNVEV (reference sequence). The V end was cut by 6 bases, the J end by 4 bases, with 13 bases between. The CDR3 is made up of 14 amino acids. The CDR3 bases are TGTGCCAGCAGCCAAGGACAGAAAGGAAACACCATATATTTT. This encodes CASSQGQKGNTIYF.

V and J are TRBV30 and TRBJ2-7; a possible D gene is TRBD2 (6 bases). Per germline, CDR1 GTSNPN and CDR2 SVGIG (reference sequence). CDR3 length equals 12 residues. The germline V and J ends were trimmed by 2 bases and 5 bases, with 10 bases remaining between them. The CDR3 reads CAWSRLGNEQYF. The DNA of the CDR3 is TGTGCCTGGAGTAGACTAGGAAACGAGCAGTACTTC.

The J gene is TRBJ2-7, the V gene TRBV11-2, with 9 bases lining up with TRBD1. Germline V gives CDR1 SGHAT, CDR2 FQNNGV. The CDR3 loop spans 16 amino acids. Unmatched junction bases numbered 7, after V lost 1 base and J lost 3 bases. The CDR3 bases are TGTGCCAGCAGCTTAGGTTCCACAGGGGGCGTCTACGAGCAGTACTTC. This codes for CASSLGSTGGVYEQYF.

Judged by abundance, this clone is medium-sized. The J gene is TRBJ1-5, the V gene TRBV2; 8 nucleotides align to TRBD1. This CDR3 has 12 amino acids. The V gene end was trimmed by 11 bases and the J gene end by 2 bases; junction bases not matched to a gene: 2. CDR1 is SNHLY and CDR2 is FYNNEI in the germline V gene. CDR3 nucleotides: TGTGCCGGGGGACAGGGCAATCAGCCCCAGCATTTT. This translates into CAGGQGNQPQHF.

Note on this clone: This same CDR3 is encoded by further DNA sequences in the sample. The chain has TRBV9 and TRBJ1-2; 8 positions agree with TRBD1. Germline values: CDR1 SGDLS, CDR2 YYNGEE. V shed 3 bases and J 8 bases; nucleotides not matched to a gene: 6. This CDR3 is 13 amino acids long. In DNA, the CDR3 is TGTGCCAGCAGCGCAGGACAGGGCAGGGGCTACACCTTC. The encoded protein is CASSAGQGRGYTF. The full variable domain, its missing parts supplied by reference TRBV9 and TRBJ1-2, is DSGVTQTPKHLITATGQRVTLRCSPRSGDLSVYWYQQSLDQGLQFLIQYYNGEERAKGNILERFSAQQFPDLHSELNLSSLELGDSALYFCASSAGQGRGYTFGSGTRLTVV.

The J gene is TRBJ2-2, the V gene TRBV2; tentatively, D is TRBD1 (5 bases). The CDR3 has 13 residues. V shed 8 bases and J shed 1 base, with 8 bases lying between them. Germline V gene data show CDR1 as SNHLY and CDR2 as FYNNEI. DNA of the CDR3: TGTGCCAGCGGGGCAGGGAACACCGGGGAGCTGTTTTTT. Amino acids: CASGAGNTGELFF.

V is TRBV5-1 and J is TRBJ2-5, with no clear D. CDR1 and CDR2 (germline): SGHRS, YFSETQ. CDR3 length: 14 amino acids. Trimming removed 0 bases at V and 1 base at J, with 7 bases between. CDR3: CASSLVSPQETQYF. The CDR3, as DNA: TGCGCCAGCAGCTTGGTATCTCCCCAAGAGACCCAGTACTTC.

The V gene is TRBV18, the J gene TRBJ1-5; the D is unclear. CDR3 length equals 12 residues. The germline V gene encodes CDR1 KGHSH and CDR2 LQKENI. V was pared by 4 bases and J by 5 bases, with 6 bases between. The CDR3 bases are TGTGCCAGCTCACGTCGGGATCAGCCCCAGCATTTT. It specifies CASSRRDQPQHF.

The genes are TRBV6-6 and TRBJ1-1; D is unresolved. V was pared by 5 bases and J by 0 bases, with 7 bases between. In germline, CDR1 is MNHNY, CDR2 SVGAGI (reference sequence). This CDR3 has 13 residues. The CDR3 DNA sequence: TGTGCCAGCAGTACCCAGATGAACACTGAAGCTTTCTTT. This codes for CASSTQMNTEAFF.

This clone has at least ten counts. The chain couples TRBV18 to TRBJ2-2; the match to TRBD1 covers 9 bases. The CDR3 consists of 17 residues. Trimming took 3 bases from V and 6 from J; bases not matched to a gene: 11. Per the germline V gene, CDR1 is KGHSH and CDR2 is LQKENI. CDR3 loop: CASSPKAGTGRPGELFF. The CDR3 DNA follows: TGTGCCAGCTCACCGAAAGCCGGGACAGGGCGACCCGGGGAGCTGTTTTTT.

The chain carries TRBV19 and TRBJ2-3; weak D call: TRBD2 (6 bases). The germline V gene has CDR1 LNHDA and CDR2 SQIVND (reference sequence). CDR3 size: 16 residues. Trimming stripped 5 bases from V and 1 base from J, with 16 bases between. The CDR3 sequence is CASSRNSGSRTDTQYF. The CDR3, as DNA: TGTGCCAGTAGTCGAAATAGCGGCTCCCGCACAGATACGCAGTATTTT.

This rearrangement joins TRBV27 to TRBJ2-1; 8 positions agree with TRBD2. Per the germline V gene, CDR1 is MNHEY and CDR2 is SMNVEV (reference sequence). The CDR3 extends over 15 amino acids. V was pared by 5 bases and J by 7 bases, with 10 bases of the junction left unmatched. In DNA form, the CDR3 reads TGTGCCAGCAGTCCCCACAGCGGGGGTGGGAATGAGCAGTTCTTC. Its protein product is CASSPHSGGGNEQFF.

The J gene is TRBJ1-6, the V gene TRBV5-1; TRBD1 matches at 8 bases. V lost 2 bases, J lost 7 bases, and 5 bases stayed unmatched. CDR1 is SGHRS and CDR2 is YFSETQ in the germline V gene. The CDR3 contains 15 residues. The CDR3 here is CASSFGQGGNSPLHF. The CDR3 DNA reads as TGCGCCAGCAGCTTCGGACAGGGAGGGAATTCACCCCTCCACTTT.

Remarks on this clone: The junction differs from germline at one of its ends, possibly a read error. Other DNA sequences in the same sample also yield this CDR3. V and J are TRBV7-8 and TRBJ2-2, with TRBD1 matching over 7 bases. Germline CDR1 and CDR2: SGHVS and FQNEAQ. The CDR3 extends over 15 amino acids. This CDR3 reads CASSSQGRYTGELFF. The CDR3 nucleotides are TGTGCCAGCAGCTCACAGGGGCGGTACACTGGGGAGCTGTTTTTT. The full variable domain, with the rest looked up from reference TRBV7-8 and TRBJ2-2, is GAGVSQSPRYKVAKRGQDVALRCDPISGHVSLFWYQQALGQGPEFLTYFQNEAQLDKSGLPSDRFFAERPEGSVSTLKIQRTQQEDSAVYLCASSSQGRYTGELFFGEGSRLTVL.

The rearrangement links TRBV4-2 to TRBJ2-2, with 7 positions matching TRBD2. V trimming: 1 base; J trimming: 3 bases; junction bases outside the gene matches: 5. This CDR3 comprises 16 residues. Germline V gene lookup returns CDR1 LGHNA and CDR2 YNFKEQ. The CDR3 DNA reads TGTGCCAGCAGCCAAGTAAGCGGGAAATACACCGGGGAGCTGTTTTTT. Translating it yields CASSQVSGKYTGELFF.

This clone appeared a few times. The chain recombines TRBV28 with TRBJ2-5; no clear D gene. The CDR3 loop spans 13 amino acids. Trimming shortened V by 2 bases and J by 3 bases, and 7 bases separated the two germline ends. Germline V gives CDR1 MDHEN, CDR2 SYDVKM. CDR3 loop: CASSLVPEETQYF. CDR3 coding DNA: TGTGCCAGCAGTTTAGTCCCAGAAGAGACCCAGTACTTC.

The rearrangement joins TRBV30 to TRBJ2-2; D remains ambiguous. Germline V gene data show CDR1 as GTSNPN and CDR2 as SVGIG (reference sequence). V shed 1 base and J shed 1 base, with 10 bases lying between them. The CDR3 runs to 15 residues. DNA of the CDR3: TGTGCCTGGAGTGGACGGGTCCTGAACACCGGGGAGCTGTTTTTT. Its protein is CAWSGRVLNTGELFF.

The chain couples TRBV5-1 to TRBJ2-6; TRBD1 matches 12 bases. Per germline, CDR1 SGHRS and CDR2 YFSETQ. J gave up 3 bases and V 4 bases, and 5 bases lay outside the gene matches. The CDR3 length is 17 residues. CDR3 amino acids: CASSAGTGGLGANVLTF. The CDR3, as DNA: TGCGCCAGCAGCGCCGGGACAGGGGGCCTTGGGGCCAACGTCCTGACTTTC.

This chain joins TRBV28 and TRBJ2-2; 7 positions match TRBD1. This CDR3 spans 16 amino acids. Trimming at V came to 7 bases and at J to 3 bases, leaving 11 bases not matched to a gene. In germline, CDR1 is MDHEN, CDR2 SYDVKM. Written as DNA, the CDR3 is TGTGCCAGCAAGGCCCCGGGACAGACGTACACCGGGGAGCTGTTTTTT. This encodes CASKAPGQTYTGELFF.